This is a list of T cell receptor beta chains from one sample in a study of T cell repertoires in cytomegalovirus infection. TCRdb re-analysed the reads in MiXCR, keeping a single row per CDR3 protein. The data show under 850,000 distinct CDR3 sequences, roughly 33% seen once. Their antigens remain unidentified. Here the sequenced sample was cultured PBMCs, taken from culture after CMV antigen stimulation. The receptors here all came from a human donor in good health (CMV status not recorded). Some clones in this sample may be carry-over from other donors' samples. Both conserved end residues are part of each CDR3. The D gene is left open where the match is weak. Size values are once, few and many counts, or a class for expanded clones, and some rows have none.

CASSPGQTPYNEQFF,TGTGCCAGCAGCCCGGGACAGACCCCCTACAATGAGCAGTTCTTC,TRBD1,TRBJ2-1,TRBV7-8,few
CASSPTGAAETQYF,TGTGCCAGCAGTCCGACAGGGGCGGCGGAGACCCAGTACTTC,TRBD1,TRBJ2-5,TRBV28,.
CASSLGPARQYF,TGTGCCAGCAGCTTAGGTCCCGCAAGGCAGTACTTC,.,TRBJ2-7,TRBV7-9,.
CASSLGTGHPSWDTQYF,TGTGCCAGCAGCTTAGGAACCGGGCACCCTTCCTGGGATACGCAGTATTTT,.,TRBJ2-3,TRBV11-2,.
CASTFGSYGYTF,TGTGCCAGCACCTTCGGTAGCTATGGCTACACCTTC,.,TRBJ1-2,TRBV28,few
CASSSRSLQETQYF,TGTGCCAGCAGTTCCCGCTCCCTCCAAGAGACCCAGTACTTC,.,TRBJ2-5,TRBV6-6,.
CASSPFRAEQFF,TGTGCCAGCTCACCCTTCCGGGCTGAGCAGTTCTTC,.,TRBJ2-1,TRBV18,.
CASSLFPGKNTEAFF,TGTGCCAGCAGCTTATTCCCGGGGAAGAACACTGAAGCTTTCTTT,.,TRBJ1-1,TRBV7-9,few
CASSLGDLYEQYF,TGTGCCAGCAGCTTAGGAGACCTCTACGAGCAGTACTTC,.,TRBJ2-7,TRBV7-2,many
CASSSRDIPSPLHF,TGTGCCAGCAGTTCCCGGGACATCCCCTCACCCCTCCACTTT,.,TRBJ1-6,TRBV28,.
CAWSVRWGLAGGLETQYF,TGTGCCTGGAGTGTACGGTGGGGACTAGCGGGAGGTTTGGAGACCCAGTACTTC,TRBD2,TRBJ2-5,TRBV30,.
CASSETGTGAFF,TGTGCCAGCAGTGAAACAGGGACAGGGGCTTTCTTT,TRBD1,TRBJ1-1,TRBV2,few